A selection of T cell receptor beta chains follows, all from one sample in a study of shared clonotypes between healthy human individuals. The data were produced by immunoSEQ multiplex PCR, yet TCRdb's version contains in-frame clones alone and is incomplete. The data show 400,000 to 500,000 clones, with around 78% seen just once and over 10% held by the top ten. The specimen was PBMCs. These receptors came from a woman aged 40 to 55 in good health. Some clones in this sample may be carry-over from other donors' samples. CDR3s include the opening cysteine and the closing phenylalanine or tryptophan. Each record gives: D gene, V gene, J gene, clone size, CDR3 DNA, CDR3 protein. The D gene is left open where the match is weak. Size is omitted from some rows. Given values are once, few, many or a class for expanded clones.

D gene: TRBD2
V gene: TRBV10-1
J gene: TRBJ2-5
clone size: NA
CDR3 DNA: TGCGCCAGCAGCTTAGCGGGAGGGGGAGAGACCCAGTACTTC
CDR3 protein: CASSLAGGGETQYF

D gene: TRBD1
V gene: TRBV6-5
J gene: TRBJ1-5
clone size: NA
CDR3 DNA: TGTGCCAGCACACAGGGGGCTGGTCAGCCCCAGCATTTT
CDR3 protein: CASTQGAGQPQHF

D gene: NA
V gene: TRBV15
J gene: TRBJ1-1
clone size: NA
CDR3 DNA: TGTGCCACCAGCCCACGGAGGAACACTGAAGCTTTCTTT
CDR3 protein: CATSPRRNTEAFF

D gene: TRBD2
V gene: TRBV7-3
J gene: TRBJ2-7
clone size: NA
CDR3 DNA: TGTGCCAGCAGCTTAGGAGGGAGGGTTTACGAGCAGTACTTC
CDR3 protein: CASSLGGRVYEQYF

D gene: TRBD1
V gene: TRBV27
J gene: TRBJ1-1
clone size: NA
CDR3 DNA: TGTGCCAGCAGTTACGGCAGGGGGGCGCCTGAAGCTTTCTTT
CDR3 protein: CASSYGRGAPEAFF

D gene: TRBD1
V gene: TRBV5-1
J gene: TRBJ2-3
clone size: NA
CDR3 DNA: TGCGCCAGCAGCCTGGAACAGGGGACAGATACGCAGTATTTT
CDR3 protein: CASSLEQGTDTQYF

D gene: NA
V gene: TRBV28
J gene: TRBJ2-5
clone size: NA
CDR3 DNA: TGTGCCAGCAGACGGGACCCCCAAGAGACCCAGTACTTC
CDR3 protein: CASRRDPQETQYF

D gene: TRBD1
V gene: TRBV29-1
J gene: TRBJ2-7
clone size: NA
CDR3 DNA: TGCAGCGTGACAACTAGACAGGGGGGTTCCTACGAGCAGTACTTC
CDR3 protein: CSVTTRQGGSYEQYF

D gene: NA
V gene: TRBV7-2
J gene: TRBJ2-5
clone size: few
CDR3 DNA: TGTGCCAGCAGCTTAAATAGGCAGCAAGAGACCCAGTACTTC
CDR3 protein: CASSLNRQQETQYF

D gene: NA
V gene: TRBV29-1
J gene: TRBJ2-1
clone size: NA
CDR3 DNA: TGCAGTGAAGAACGGATCGGCGAGCAGTTCTTC
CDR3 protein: CSEERIGEQFF

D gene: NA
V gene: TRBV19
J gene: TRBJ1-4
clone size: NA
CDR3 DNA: TGTGCCAGTAGTATGACAGGTCCTGCAACTAATGAAAAACTGTTTTTT
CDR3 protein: CASSMTGPATNEKLFF

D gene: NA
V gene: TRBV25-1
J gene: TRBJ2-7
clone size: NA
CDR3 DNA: TGTGCCAGCAGTGACTCGCCGCCCTACGAGCAGTACTTC
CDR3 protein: CASSDSPPYEQYF

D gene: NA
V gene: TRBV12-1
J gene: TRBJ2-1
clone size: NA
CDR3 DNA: TGTGCCAGCAGCCTGGGACTAGCGGGCCACAATGAGCAGTTCTTC
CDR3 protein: CASSLGLAGHNEQFF

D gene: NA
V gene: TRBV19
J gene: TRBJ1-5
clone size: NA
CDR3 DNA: TGTGCCAGTACCAGAGACAGCTTCAATCAGCCCCAGCATTTT
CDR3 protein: CASTRDSFNQPQHF

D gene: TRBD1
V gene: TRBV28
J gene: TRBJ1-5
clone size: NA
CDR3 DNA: TGTGCCAGCAGTGCTCTCCATGGGACAGGGCACCAGCATTTT
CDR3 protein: CASSALHGTGHQHF

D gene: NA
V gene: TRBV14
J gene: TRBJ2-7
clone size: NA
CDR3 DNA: TGTGCCAGCAGCCCAGGGTCCCCCAAGCAGTACTTC
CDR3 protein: CASSPGSPKQYF

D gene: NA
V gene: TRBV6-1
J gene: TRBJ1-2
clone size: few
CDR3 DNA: TGTGCCAGCAGTGAAGGGGAGTGGGCCAACCGGGGCTACACCTTC
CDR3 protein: CASSEGEWANRGYTF

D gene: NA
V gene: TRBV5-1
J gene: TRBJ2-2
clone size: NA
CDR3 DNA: TGCGCCAGCAGTCACACCGGGGAGCTGTTTTTT
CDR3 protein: CASSHTGELFF

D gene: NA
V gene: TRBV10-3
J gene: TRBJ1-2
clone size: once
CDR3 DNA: TGTGCCATCAGTGAGTTTCTGACAGTCGAAGGGTATGGCTACACCTTC
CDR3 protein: CAISEFLTVEGYGYTF

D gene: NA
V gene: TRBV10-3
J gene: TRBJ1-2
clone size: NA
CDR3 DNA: TGTGCCATCAGTGAGTCGTCAGGGAGGGTCTACTGGGGCTACACCTTC
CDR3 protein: CAISESSGRVYWGYTF

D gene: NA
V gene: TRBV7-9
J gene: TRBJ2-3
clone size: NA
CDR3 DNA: TGTGCCAGCACCCGAGGGGCGGGCACAGATACGCAGTATTTT
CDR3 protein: CASTRGAGTDTQYF

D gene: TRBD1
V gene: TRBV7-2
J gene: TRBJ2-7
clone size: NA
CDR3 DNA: TGTGCCAGCAGCTGGGGGACAGGTGGTGGGAACGAGCAGTACTTC
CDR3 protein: CASSWGTGGGNEQYF

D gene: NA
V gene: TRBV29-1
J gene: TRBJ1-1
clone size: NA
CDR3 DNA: TGCAGCGTTGTAAACACTGAAGCTTTCTTT
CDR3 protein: CSVVNTEAFF

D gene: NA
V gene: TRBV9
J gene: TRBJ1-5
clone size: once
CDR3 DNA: TGTGCCAGCAGCGCCTCGGGCAGCAATCAGCCCCAGCATTTT
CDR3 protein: CASSASGSNQPQHF

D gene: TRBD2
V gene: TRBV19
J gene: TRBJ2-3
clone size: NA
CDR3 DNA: TGTGCCAGTAGTTCCCACCCCCCGGGGGAGGGCCAAGATACGCAGTATTTT
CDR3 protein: CASSSHPPGEGQDTQYF

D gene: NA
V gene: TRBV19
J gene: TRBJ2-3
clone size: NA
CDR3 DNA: TGTGCCAGTAGTATAGGACGGGGATCGGATACGCAGTATTTT
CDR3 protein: CASSIGRGSDTQYF

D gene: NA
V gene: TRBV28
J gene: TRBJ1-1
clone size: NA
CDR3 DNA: TGTGCCAGCAGCGTGTTGGGGAACGTCGACACTGAAGCTTTCTTT
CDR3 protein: CASSVLGNVDTEAFF

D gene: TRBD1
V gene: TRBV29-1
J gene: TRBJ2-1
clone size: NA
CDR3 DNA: TGCAGCGTTGGACAGGGGGATGAGCAGTTCTTC
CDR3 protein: CSVGQGDEQFF

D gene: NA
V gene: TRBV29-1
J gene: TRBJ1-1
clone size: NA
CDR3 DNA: TGCAGCGTTGACAGGGCTCCCACTGAAGCTTTCTTT
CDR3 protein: CSVDRAPTEAFF

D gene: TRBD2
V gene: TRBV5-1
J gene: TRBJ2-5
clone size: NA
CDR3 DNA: TGCGCCAGCAGCCAAAATGGACTAGCGGGAGAAGAGACCCAGTACTTC
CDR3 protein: CASSQNGLAGEETQYF

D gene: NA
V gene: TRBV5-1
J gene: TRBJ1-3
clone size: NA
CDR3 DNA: TGCGCCAGCAGCTCGAGCACAGGGGGAAACACCATATATTTT
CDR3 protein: CASSSSTGGNTIYF

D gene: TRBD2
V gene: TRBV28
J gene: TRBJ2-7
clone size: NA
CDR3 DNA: TGTGCCAGCTATCCGCAAGGGGACCATCGGGGGGACGAGCAGTACTTC
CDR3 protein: CASYPQGDHRGDEQYF

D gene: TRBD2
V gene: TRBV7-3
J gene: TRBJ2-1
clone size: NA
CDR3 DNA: TGTGCCAGCAGCTCCATAGCGGGACCCCCCTACAATGAGCAGTTCTTC
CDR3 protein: CASSSIAGPPYNEQFF

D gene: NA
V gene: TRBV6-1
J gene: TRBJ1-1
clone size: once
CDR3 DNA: TGTGCCAGCAGTGTAGGAAGTACCAACACTGAAGCTTTCTTT
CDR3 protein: CASSVGSTNTEAFF

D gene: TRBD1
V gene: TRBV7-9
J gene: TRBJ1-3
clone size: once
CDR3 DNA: TGTGCCAGCACCCAAGGACAGGTTCGAAACACCATATATTTT
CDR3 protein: CASTQGQVRNTIYF

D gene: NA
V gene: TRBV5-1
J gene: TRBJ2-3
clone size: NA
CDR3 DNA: TGCGCCAGCAGTGTAGCGGCGCGCACAGATACGCAGTATTTT
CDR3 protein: CASSVAARTDTQYF

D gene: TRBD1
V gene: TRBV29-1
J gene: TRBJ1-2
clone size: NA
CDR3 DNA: TGCAGCGCTGTAGCCCAGGGGGCTGGTGGCTACACCTTC
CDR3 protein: CSAVAQGAGGYTF

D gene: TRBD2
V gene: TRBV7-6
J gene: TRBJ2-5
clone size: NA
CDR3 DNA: TGTGCCAGCAGCCCAACCGGACTAGCGGATCAAGAGACCCAGTACTTC
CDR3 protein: CASSPTGLADQETQYF

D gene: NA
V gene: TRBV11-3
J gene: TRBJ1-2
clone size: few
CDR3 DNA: TGTGCCAGCAGCTTCCGGGCCCTCCGGGCCGGCTACACCTTC
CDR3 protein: CASSFRALRAGYTF

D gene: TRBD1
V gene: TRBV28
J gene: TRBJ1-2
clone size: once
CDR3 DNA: TGTGCCAGCAGTCGACAGGGAGCTACTTCTGGCTACACCTTC
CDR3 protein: CASSRQGATSGYTF

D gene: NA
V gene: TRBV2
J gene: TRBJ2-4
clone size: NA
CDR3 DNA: TGTGCCAGCAATTCAGGGATAGCCAAAAACATTCAGTACTTC
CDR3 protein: CASNSGIAKNIQYF

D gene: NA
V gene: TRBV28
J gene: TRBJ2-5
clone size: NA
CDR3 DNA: TGTGCCAGCAGAATCGGACCCACGAAGGGGAAAGAGACCCAGTACTTC
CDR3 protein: CASRIGPTKGKETQYF